This T cell receptor (beta chain) comes out of a study of T cell responses to AZD1222 COVID-19 vaccine. Findings and caveats of the study: Variant regions that are unmutated are reportedly the target of nearly half of spike-specific TCRs. Across the whole spike, CD4 TCRs peaked at regions 160-218 and 743-854.

CDR3 length: 14 residues. V was trimmed by 1 base and J by 7 bases, leaving 12 bases between them. Germline loops: CDR1 LNHNV, CDR2 YYDKDF (reference sequence). Method: immunoSEQ multiplex PCR; TCRdb's copy keeps in-frame clones and lacks some. There are around 200,000 clones in the sample; 88% occur only once, and approximately 0.5% lies in the top ten. This clone was seen a few times. Its specificity is unknown. This chain uses TRBV15 with TRBJ2-3, with TRBD2 as a possible D gene (7 bases). The sequencing here drew on peripheral blood, taken on day 0 of AZD1222 vaccination. The TCR comes from an adult in good health. The CDR3 loop is CATSRGSGGNTQYF. CDR3 nucleotide sequence: TGTGCCACCAGCAGAGGGTCGGGGGGCAATACGCAGTATTTT.